The clone carrying this T cell receptor beta chain was picked up a small number of times. The CDR3 loop spans 15 amino acids. Germline V gene lookup returns CDR1 SGHRS and CDR2 YFSETQ. With 2 bases clipped from V and 6 bases from J, the junction kept 3 bases outside the gene matches. This record comes from a study of blood T cell repertoires in COVID-19. About the study: Acute and convalescent COVID-19 specimens originated in the United States, Italy and Spain. PBMCs, B-cell-depleted T cells, or T cells provided the cDNA or gDNA that made up the material.

Original handling: Amplifying reference gene primers gave estimates of nucleated cell counts. Data came from immunoSEQ multiplex PCR; TCRdb stores just in-frame clones and leaves some out. Clone size and the V and J calls come from that table; the DNA yielded D and trimming. The sample shows about 270,000 clones, approximately 83% of them seen only once. What was sequenced was peripheral blood. This sequence originates from a human donor in a cohort sampled during active COVID-19. The V gene is TRBV5-1, the J gene TRBJ1-6; TRBD1 matches at 9 bases. The CDR3 sequence: CASSLSGQGNSPLHF. In DNA, the CDR3 is TGCGCCAGCAGCTTATCGGGACAGGGTAATTCACCCCTCCACTTT. Full variable domain (rest looked up from reference TRBV5-1 and TRBJ1-6): KAGVTQTPRYLIKTRGQQVTLSCSPISGHRSVSWYQQTPGQGLQFLFEYFSETQRNKGNFPGRFSGRQFSNSRSEMNVSTLELGDSALYLCASSLSGQGNSPLHFGNGTRLTVT.